The clone carrying this T cell receptor (beta chain) was counted a few times. What it binds is unknown. This sample stems from a study of identical twins. Findings of the study overall: In drawing conclusions, the study used cross-sectional statistical analysis and did not follow the same donors. Twins' excess sharing was less marked for out-of-frame beta sequences. While abundant cord blood beta clonotypes carried fewer insertions, memory repertoires showed no such pattern.

Only healthy Caucasians were included as donors. TCRdb called the 5' RACE reads again in MiXCR, with one record for every CDR3 protein. The sample lists 450,000 or so distinct CDR3 sequences, approximately 15% seen once, with 0.4% to 0.55% in the top ten. The data also belong to a second study, concerning yellow fever vaccine responses in identical twins.

The sequencing sample was made of CD4+ T cells sorted from blood. The sequence derives from a woman younger than 35 in good health.

CDR3 sequence reads: CASSPREGSGYEQYF. The CDR3 region has the DNA TGCGCCAGCAGCCCCCGGGAGGGGTCTGGCTACGAGCAGTACTTC. The V call is TRBV5-1, the J call TRBJ2-7, with 8 bases matching TRBD2. Germline trimming cut 4 bases from V and 3 bases from J; bases unmatched to any gene: 9. CDR3 length equals 15 residues. The germline CDR1 and CDR2 sequences are SGHRS and YFSETQ.